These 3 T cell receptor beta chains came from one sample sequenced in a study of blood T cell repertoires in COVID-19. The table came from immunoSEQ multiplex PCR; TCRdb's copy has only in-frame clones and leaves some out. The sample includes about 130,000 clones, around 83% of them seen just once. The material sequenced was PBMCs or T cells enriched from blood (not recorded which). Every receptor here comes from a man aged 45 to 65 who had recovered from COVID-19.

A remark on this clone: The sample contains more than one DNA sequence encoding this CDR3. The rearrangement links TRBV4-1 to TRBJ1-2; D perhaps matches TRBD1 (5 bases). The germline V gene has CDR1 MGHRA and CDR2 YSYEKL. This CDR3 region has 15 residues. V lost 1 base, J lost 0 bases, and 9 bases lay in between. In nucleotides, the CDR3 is TGCGCCAGCAGCCAAGGCCAGGGAACTAACTATGGCTACACCTTC. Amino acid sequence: CASSQGQGTNYGYTF.

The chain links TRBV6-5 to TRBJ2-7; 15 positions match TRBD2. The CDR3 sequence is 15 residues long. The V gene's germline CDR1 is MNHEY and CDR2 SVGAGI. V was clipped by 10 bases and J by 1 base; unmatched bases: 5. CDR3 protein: CATQGLAGGSYEQYF. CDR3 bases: TGTGCCACCCAGGGACTAGCGGGGGGATCCTACGAGCAGTACTTC.

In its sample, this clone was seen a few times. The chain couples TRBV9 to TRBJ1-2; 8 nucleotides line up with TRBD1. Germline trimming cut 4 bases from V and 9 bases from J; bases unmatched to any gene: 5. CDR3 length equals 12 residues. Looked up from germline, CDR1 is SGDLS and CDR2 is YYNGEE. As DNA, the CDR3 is TGTGCCAGCAGCCCTGGACAGGGCCGCTACACCTTC. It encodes CASSPGQGRYTF.